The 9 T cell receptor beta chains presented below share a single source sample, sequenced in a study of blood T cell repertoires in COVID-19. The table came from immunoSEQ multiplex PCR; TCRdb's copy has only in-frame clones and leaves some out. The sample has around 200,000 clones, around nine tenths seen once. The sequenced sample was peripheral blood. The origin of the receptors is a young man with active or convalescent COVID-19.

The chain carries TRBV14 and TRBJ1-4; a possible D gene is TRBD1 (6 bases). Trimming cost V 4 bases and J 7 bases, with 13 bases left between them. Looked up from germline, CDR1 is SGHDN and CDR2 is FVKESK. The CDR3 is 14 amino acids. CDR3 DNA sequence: TGTGCCAGCAGCCCCGGTTGGGGGCGTGAAAAACTGTTTTTT. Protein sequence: CASSPGWGREKLFF.

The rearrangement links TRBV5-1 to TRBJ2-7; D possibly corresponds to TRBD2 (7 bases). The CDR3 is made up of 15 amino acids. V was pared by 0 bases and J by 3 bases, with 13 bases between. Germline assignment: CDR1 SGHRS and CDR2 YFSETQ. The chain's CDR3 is CASSLGQGGGYEQYF. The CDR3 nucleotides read TGCGCCAGCAGCTTGGGGCAGGGAGGGGGCTACGAGCAGTACTTC. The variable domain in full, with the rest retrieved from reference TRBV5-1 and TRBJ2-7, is KAGVTQTPRYLIKTRGQQVTLSCSPISGHRSVSWYQQTPGQGLQFLFEYFSETQRNKGNFPGRFSGRQFSNSRSEMNVSTLELGDSALYLCASSLGQGGGYEQYFGPGTRLTVT.

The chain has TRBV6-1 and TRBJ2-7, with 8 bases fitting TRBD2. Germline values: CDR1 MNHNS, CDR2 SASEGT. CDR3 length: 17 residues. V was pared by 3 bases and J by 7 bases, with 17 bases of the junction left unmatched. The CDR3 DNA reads TGTGCCAGCAGTGAGGGTCGTTTCGGGGGGGTCCTCCGGGAGCAGTACTTC. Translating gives CASSEGRFGGVLREQYF.

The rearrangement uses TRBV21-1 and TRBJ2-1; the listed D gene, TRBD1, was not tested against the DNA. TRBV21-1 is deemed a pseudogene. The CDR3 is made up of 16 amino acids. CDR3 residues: CASSKRSVETDNEQFF. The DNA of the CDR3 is TGTGCCAGCAGCAAACGGAGCGTAGAGACAGACAATGAGCAGTTCTTC.

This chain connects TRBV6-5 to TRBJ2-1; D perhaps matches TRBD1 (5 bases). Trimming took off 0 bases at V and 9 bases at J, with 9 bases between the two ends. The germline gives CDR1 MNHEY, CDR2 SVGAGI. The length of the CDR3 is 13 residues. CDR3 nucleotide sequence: TGTGCCAGCAGTTACTCGGGAAGGGGTGAGCAGTTCTTC. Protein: CASSYSGRGEQFF.

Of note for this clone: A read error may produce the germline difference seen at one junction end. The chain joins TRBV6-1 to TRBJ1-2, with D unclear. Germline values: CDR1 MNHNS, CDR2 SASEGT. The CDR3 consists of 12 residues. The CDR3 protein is CASSEATRIQGF. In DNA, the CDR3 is TGTGCCAGCAGTGAAGCAACTAGGATCCAAGGGTTC.

The CDR3 bases are TGTGCCAGTAGTAAACTCAGGGGGACGCAGGGATCACCCCTCCACTTT. This encodes CASSKLRGTQGSPLHF. This chain joins TRBV19 and TRBJ1-6; 7 nucleotides agree with TRBD1. Germline CDR1 and CDR2: LNHDA and SQIVND (reference sequence). V was pared by 4 bases and J by 10 bases, with 13 bases of the junction left unmatched. The CDR3 extends over 16 amino acids.

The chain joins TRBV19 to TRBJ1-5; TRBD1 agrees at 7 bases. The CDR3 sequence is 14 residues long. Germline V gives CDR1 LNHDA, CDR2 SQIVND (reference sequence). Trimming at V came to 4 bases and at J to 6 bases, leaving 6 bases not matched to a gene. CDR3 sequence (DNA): TGTGCCAGTAGTACACGACAGGGAGTTCAGCCCCAGCATTTT. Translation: CASSTRQGVQPQHF. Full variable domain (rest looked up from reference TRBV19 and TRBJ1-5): DGGITQSPKYLFRKEGQNVTLSCEQNLNHDAMYWYRQDPGQGLRLIYYSQIVNDFQKGDIAEGYSVSREKKESFPLTVTSAQKNPTAFYLCASSTRQGVQPQHFGDGTRLSIL.

The CDR3 reads CSVLRGGLNTEAFF. For the CDR3, the DNA is TGCAGCGTTCTGAGGGGAGGGTTGAACACTGAAGCTTTCTTT. This chain uses TRBV29-1 with TRBJ1-1; tentative D call: TRBD1 (5 bases). V dropped 5 bases and J dropped 0 bases, with 13 bases sitting between them. The germline CDR1 and CDR2 sequences are SQVTM and ANQGSEA. The CDR3 sequence is 14 residues long.